This T cell receptor (beta chain) was documented in a study of long-term antiretroviral therapy in people with HIV. The immunoSEQ assay was v3.0, run at survey level. Clones were read by immunoSEQ multiplex PCR, and TCRdb kept only the in-frame ones, dropping some. The sample yields about 43,000 clones, about nine tenths seen once. Germline V gene sequence: CDR1 SNHLY, CDR2 FYNNEI. The CDR3 is 13 amino acids. The V end was cut by 3 bases, the J end by 0 bases, with 0 bases between. Each participant with HIV received care in the United States. This sequence was found in a woman in her 50s with HIV. V and J are TRBV2 and TRBJ2-6; D is unresolved. The specimen was unsorted PBMCs, collected 0.1 years before starting antiretroviral therapy. The CDR3 nucleotides read TGTGCCAGCAGTGACTCTGGGGCCAACGTCCTGACTTTC. Residues: CASSDSGANVLTF.